A selection of T cell receptor beta chains follows, all from one sample in a study of beta chain features in type 1 diabetes. Some clones are missing from TCRdb's copy, which holds only in-frame ones; the method was immunoSEQ multiplex PCR. The sample lists some 330,000 clones, over 9.5% occurring once. Material: naive CD4+ T cells from blood. These receptors were collected from a woman between 18 and 29 years old with type 1 diabetes. The CDR3 runs from the conserved cysteine through the conserved F or W. The order of the fields is CDR3 length, V gene, clone size, J gene, D gene, CDR3 DNA, CDR3 protein. The D gene is left open where the match is weak. Rows may omit the clone size; those that give it use once, few, many or a size class.

15	TRBV2	.	TRBJ2-5	.	TGTGCCAGCTGCAAGGACGGAGGGTACCAAGAGACCCAGTACTTC	CASCKDGGYQETQYF
15	TRBV19	.	TRBJ2-2	TRBD1	TGTGCCAGTAGTATTGGGGACAGGGACACCGGGGAGCTGTTTTTT	CASSIGDRDTGELFF
15	TRBV5-1	few	TRBJ2-3	TRBD1	TGCGCCAGCAGCTTGGGGGACAGAGTCACAGATACGCAGTATTTT	CASSLGDRVTDTQYF
14	TRBV29-1	.	TRBJ1-2	TRBD1	TGCAGCGTTTACGGCAGGGGGAGTCACTATGGCTACACCTTC	CSVYGRGSHYGYTF
15	TRBV7-6	few	TRBJ2-7	TRBD2	TGTGCCAGCAGCCCTAGGAGAGCGGGAGCCTACGAGCAGTACTTC	CASSPRRAGAYEQYF
14	TRBV5-1	.	TRBJ2-5	.	TGCGCCAGCAGCCCACGGACAGTAAAGGAGACCCAGTACTTC	CASSPRTVKETQYF
15	TRBV28	few	TRBJ1-2	.	TGTGCCAGCAGAATGAGGACAGCATGGCGGTCTGGCTACACCTTC	CASRMRTAWRSGYTF
12	TRBV10-3	.	TRBJ1-1	.	TGTGCCATCAGTGGGACTTCTTCTGAAGCTTTCTTT	CAISGTSSEAFF
14	TRBV18	.	TRBJ2-1	TRBD1	TGTGCCAGCTCACCTGTCGGGGACAGCAATGAGCAGTTCTTC	CASSPVGDSNEQFF
16	TRBV14	few	TRBJ2-3	TRBD2	TGTGCCAGCAGCCAACCGACTAGCTCAAGCACAGATACGCAGTATTTT	CASSQPTSSSTDTQYF
13	TRBV7-6	.	TRBJ1-1	.	TGTGCCAGCAGCTTAGCTAGGGAGACTGAAGCTTTCTTT	CASSLARETEAFF
16	TRBV11-2	.	TRBJ2-1	TRBD2	TGTGCCAGCAGCTTGAAGCGGGAACACTCCTACAATGAGCAGTTCTTC	CASSLKREHSYNEQFF
16	TRBV9	.	TRBJ2-3	TRBD1	TGTGCCAGCAGCACCCGGACAGGGGAGTTTACAGATACGCAGTATTTT	CASSTRTGEFTDTQYF
14	TRBV28	.	TRBJ2-5	.	TGTGCCAGCAGTTTTACGGGGGTACAAGAGACCCAGTACTTC	CASSFTGVQETQYF
14	TRBV7-9	.	TRBJ2-2	.	TGTGCCAGCAGCTTCAGGCCGAACACCGGGGAGCTGTTTTTT	CASSFRPNTGELFF
15	TRBV11-1	.	TRBJ2-3	.	TGTGCCAGCAGCCCGAGGGCCCCTCGGACAGATACGCAGTATTTT	CASSPRAPRTDTQYF
15	TRBV28	few	TRBJ2-5	TRBD1	TGTGCCAGCAGAGAGACAGGGGTCACTATGGAGACCCAGTACTTC	CASRETGVTMETQYF
15	TRBV7-2	.	TRBJ2-5	.	TGTGCCAGCAGCTTAGCGGGGCTGCCGTCAGAGACCCAGTACTTC	CASSLAGLPSETQYF
13	TRBV11-2	.	TRBJ2-3	TRBD2	TGTGCCACCCTACTAGCGGGAGCAGATACGCAGTATTTT	CATLLAGADTQYF
15	TRBV15	few	TRBJ1-5	TRBD1	TGTGCCACCAGCAGAGTGCGGACAGGGGCTCAGCCCCAGCATTTT	CATSRVRTGAQPQHF
12	TRBV30	few	TRBJ1-5	.	TGTGCCTGGAGTCAGGGAAGTCAGCCCCAGCATTTT	CAWSQGSQPQHF
15	TRBV7-9	few	TRBJ2-4	.	TGTGCCAGCAGCCAGGATTCCCGCAGTCGGAACATTCAGTACTTC	CASSQDSRSRNIQYF
15	TRBV5-1	.	TRBJ2-2	.	TGCGCCAGCAGGCCCACAGGGTCGGACACCGGGGAGCTGTTTTTT	CASRPTGSDTGELFF
14	TRBV27	.	TRBJ1-2	.	TGTGCCAGCAGTTTAGGTCAGGGGAACTATGGCTACACCTTC	CASSLGQGNYGYTF
16	TRBV5-1	few	TRBJ2-4	TRBD2	TGCGCCAGCAGCTTGGCCCTAGCGGGGGGTTTGGACATTCAGTACTTC	CASSLALAGGLDIQYF
16	TRBV7-2	few	TRBJ2-1	TRBD1	TGTGCCAGCAGCTTAGCGGGGTCAGGGGGCTACAATGAGCAGTTCTTC	CASSLAGSGGYNEQFF
14	TRBV5-4	.	TRBJ2-3	.	TGTGCCAGCAGATTAACCACTAGCACAGATACGCAGTATTTT	CASRLTTSTDTQYF
16	TRBV7-2	.	TRBJ2-7	TRBD1	TGTGCCAGCAGCGTCCCCCCAGGGACAGGGACCTACGAGCAGTACTTC	CASSVPPGTGTYEQYF
14	TRBV9	few	TRBJ2-7	TRBD1	TGTGCCAGCAGGGGACAGGGGTCCGTGGTCGAGCAGTACTTC	CASRGQGSVVEQYF
11	TRBV20-1	.	TRBJ2-7	.	TGCAGTGCTAGACTAGCCTACGAGCAGTACTTC	CSARLAYEQYF
15	TRBV7-9	.	TRBJ2-3	.	TGTGCCAGCAGCTTGGGACTGGCCGGTTCGGATACGCAGTATTTT	CASSLGLAGSDTQYF
13	TRBV30	.	TRBJ2-3	TRBD2	TGTGCCTGGGCGGCGGGAGGGCCAGATACGCAGTATTTT	CAWAAGGPDTQYF
14	TRBV5-1	.	TRBJ1-4	.	TGCGCCAGCAGCTTGGAGGGGCGCGGTGAAAAACTGTTTTTT	CASSLEGRGEKLFF
12	TRBV28	.	TRBJ2-1	TRBD2	TGTGCCAGCGCGGGAGGGTACAATGAGCAGTTCTTC	CASAGGYNEQFF
14	TRBV18	few	TRBJ2-7	TRBD1	TGTGCCAGCTCACCTGGGACAGGTACCTACGAGCAGTACTTC	CASSPGTGTYEQYF
13	TRBV18	.	TRBJ2-7	.	TGTGCCAGCTCACCAGGCAGCGGGTACGAGCAGTACTTC	CASSPGSGYEQYF
15	TRBV4-2	few	TRBJ2-7	.	TGTGCCAGCAGCCAAGGGGACGGGACTTCCTACGAGCAGTACTTC	CASSQGDGTSYEQYF
13	TRBV18	.	TRBJ2-7	TRBD2	TGTGCCAGCTCCCCCGGGACTAGCGTGGAGCAGTACTTC	CASSPGTSVEQYF
12	TRBV11-2	few	TRBJ1-2	TRBD1	TGTGCCAGCAGCTCCAGGGGGCACGGCTACACCTTC	CASSSRGHGYTF
13	TRBV7-2	.	TRBJ2-7	.	TGTGCCAGCAGCTTAGGGCGGGATTACGAGCAGTACTTC	CASSLGRDYEQYF
13	TRBV5-1	.	TRBJ2-5	.	TGCGCCAGCAGCCCTACAGGGCTCGAGACCCAGTACTTC	CASSPTGLETQYF
13	TRBV29-1	.	TRBJ2-7	TRBD1	TGCAGCGTCGTACAGGGGGTCTCCTACGAGCAGTACTTC	CSVVQGVSYEQYF
14	TRBV18	.	TRBJ2-1	.	TGTGCCAGCTCACCGATGGGGCATTCCAATGAGCAGTTCTTC	CASSPMGHSNEQFF